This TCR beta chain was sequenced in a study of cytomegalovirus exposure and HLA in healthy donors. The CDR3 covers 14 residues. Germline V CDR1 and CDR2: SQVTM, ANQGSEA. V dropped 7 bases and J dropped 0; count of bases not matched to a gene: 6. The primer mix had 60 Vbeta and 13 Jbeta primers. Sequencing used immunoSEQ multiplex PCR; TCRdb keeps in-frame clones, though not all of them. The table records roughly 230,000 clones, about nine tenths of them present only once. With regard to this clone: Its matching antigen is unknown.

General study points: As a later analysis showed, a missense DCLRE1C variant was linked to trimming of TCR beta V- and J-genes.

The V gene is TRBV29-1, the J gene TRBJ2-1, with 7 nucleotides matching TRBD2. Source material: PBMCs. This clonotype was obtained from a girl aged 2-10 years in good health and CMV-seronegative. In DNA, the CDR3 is TGCAGCGCTGAGAGCGGGAACTCCTACAATGAGCAGTTCTTC. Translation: CSAESGNSYNEQFF.